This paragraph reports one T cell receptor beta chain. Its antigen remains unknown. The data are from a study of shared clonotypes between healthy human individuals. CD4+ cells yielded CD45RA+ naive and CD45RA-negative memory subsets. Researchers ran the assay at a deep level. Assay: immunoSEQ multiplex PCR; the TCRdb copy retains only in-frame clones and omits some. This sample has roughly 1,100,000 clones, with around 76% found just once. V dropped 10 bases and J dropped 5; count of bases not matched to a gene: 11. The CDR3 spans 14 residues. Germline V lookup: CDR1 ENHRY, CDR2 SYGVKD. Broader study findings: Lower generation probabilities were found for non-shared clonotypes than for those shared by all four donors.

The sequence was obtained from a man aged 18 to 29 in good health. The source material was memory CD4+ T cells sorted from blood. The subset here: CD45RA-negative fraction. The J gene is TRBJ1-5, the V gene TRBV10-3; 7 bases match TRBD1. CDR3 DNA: TGTGCCACCAAAGACAGGGACGAGGATCAGCCCCAGCATTTT. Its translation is CATKDRDEDQPQHF.